This entry lists 9 T cell receptor beta chains sequenced from one sample in a study of sequential checkpoint blockade in melanoma. The table came from immunoSEQ multiplex PCR; TCRdb's copy has only in-frame clones and leaves some out. The sample lists around 9,100 clones, over 50% occurring once. As for treatment: randomized to nivolumab then ipilimumab (arm A) or the reverse (arm B). This specimen consisted of CD8+ T cells sorted from blood (inferred from file names), obtained from a patient given nivolumab and ipilimumab in sequence. These receptors came from a human donor with melanoma.

The chain combines TRBV4-3 with TRBJ2-1, with D maybe TRBD2 (5 bases). This CDR3 region has 16 residues. Per germline, CDR1 LGHNA and CDR2 YSLEER. V shed 0 bases and J shed 4 bases, with 13 bases lying between them. The CDR3: CASSQEGSGGYNEQFF. DNA of the CDR3: TGCGCCAGCAGCCAAGAAGGGTCAGGAGGTTACAATGAGCAGTTCTTC.

The rearrangement uses TRBV27 and TRBJ2-2; a weak D match, TRBD2 (5 bases). V shed 2 bases and J shed 6 bases, with 10 bases lying between them. The CDR3 is 14 amino acids. Germline-derived CDR1 and CDR2 are MNHEY and SMNVEV (reference sequence). The CDR3 spells CASSLGQEAGELFF. CDR3 nucleotide sequence: TGTGCCAGCAGTTTAGGGCAGGAGGCCGGGGAGCTGTTTTTT.

The V gene is TRBV6-5, the J gene TRBJ1-2; D is possibly TRBD1 (6 bases). CDR1 is MNHEY, CDR2 SVGAGI, per germline. The CDR3 is 13 amino acids. Trimming took off 7 bases at V and 8 bases at J, with 17 bases between the two ends. For the CDR3, the DNA is TGTGCCAGCACCGCCCAGGGGTTTAAAGGCTACACCTTC. Translating it yields CASTAQGFKGYTF.

In this sample, this clone turned up a few times. V and J are TRBV5-4 and TRBJ2-7, with D unresolved. The V end lost 0 bases, the J end lost 1 base, and 8 bases lay between the germline ends. Germline V CDR1 and CDR2: SGHNT, YYREEE (reference sequence). CDR3 length: 14 amino acids. The CDR3 is CASSLERRSYEQYF. The CDR3 DNA sequence: TGTGCCAGCAGCTTGGAGCGACGTTCCTACGAGCAGTACTTC.

V and J are TRBV30 and TRBJ2-1, with 9 positions matching TRBD2. Germline V gives CDR1 GTSNPN, CDR2 SVGIG (reference sequence). With 1 base clipped from V and 2 bases from J, the junction kept 12 bases outside the gene matches. The length of the CDR3 is 18 residues. The CDR3 DNA reads as TGTGCCTGGAGTGGGTGGCGGGGGGGCCGGTTGGCCTACAATGAGCAGTTCTTC. Translation: CAWSGWRGGRLAYNEQFF.

V usage is TRBV6-4 and J usage is TRBJ2-3; TRBD2 aligns across 14 bases. Germline V CDR1 and CDR2: MRHNA, SNTAGT. Trimming cost V 7 bases and J 4 bases; bases outside gene matches: 4. This CDR3 is 15 amino acids long. CDR3 sequence: CASTRLAGGPDTQYF. The CDR3 DNA reads TGTGCCAGCACCCGACTAGCGGGGGGGCCAGATACGCAGTATTTT.

The J gene is TRBJ1-1, the V gene TRBV6-1; no reliable D call. CDR3 length equals 15 residues. The V and J ends lost 7 bases and 1 base respectively, with 16 bases between them. Germline lookup yields CDR1 MNHNS and CDR2 SASEGT. In nucleotides, the CDR3 is TGTGCCAGCACGGCAGGCCAGAACCGGAACACTGAAGCTTTCTTT. Protein: CASTAGQNRNTEAFF.

The chain carries TRBV27 and TRBJ2-6; maybe TRBD1 (6 bases). The germline CDR1 and CDR2 sequences are MNHEY and SMNVEV (reference sequence). Trimming removed 5 bases from V and 1 base from J, with 12 bases in between. The CDR3 is 16 residues long. The CDR3, as DNA: TGTGCCAGCAGTATGACAGGAGCGTCTGGGGCCAACGTCCTGACTTTC. It codes for CASSMTGASGANVLTF.

This clone has a handful of counts. The chain carries TRBV14 and TRBJ1-6, with 9 bases aligning to TRBD1. The CDR3 loop spans 15 amino acids. CDR1 is SGHDN, CDR2 FVKESK, per germline. Unmatched junction bases numbered 4, after V lost 5 bases and J lost 5 bases. CDR3 in amino acids: CASSYRDRDNSPLHF. The CDR3 nucleotides read TGTGCCAGCAGCTACCGGGACAGGGATAATTCACCCCTCCACTTT.